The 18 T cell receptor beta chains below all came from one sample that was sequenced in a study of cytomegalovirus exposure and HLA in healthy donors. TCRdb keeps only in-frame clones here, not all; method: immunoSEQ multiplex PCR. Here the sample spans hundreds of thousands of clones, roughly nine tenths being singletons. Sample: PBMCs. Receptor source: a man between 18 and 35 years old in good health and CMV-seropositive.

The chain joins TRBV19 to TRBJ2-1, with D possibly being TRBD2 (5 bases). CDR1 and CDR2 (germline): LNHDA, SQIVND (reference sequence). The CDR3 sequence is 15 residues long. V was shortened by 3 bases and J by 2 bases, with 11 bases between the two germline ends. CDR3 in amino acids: CASSIVYGAYNEQFF. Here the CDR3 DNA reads TGTGCCAGTAGTATTGTCTACGGGGCCTACAATGAGCAGTTCTTC.

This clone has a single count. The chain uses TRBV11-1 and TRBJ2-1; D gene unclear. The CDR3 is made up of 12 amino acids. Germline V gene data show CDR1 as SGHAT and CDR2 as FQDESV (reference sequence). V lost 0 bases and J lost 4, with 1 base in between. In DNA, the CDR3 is TGTGCCAGCAGCTTAGCTTACAATGAGCAGTTCTTC. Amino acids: CASSLAYNEQFF.

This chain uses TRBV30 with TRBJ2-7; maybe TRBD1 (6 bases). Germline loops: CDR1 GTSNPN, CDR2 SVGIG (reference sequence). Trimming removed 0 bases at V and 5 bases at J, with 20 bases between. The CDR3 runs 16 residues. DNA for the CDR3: TGTGCCTGGAGTGTAAACTTGGTCGGCAGGGGCCACGAGCAGTACTTC. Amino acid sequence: CAWSVNLVGRGHEQYF. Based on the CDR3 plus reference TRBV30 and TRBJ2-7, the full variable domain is SQTIHQWPATLVQPVGSPLSLECTVEGTSNPNLYWYRQAAGRGLQLLFYSVGIGQISSEVPQNLSASRPQDRQFILSSKKLLLSDSGFYLCAWSVNLVGRGHEQYFGPGTRLTVT.

In DNA form, the CDR3 reads TGTGCCAGCAGTGAAGTTCAAGCGGGGGCAGATACGCAGTATTTT. Amino acid sequence: CASSEVQAGADTQYF. V is TRBV2 and J is TRBJ2-3, with 8 bases matching TRBD2. With 1 base clipped from V and 4 bases from J, the junction kept 4 bases outside the gene matches. Germline CDR1 is SNHLY and CDR2 is FYNNEI. This CDR3 comprises 15 residues.

CDR3 amino acids: CASSLGTGVYEQYF. CDR3 DNA: TGCGCCAGCAGCCTCGGGACAGGGGTCTACGAGCAGTACTTC. The chain is built from TRBV4-1 and TRBJ2-7; 10 bases are a match to TRBD1. After removal of 4 bases from V and 3 bases from J, the junction contained 3 bases not matched to a gene. Germline values: CDR1 MGHRA, CDR2 YSYEKL. The CDR3 is 14 residues long.

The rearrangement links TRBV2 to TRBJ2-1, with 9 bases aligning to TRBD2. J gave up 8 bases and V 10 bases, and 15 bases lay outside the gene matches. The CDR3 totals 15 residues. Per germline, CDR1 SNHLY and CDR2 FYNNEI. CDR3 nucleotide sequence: TGTGCCACCCTCTCCCCGGGACTAGCCCGCGATGAGCAGTTCTTC. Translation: CATLSPGLARDEQFF.

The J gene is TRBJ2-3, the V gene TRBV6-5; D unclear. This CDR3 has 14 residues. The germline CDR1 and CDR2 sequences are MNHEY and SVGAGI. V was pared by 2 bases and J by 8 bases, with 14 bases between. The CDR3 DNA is TGTGCCAGCAGTTACACCCGTGGGGTGGGTACGCAGTATTTT. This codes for CASSYTRGVGTQYF.

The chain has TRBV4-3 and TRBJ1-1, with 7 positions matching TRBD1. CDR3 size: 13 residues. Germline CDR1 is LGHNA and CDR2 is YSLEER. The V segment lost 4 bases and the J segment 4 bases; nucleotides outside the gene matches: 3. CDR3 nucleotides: TGCGCCAGCAGCCCCCGGACAGGCACTGAAGCTTTCTTT. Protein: CASSPRTGTEAFF.

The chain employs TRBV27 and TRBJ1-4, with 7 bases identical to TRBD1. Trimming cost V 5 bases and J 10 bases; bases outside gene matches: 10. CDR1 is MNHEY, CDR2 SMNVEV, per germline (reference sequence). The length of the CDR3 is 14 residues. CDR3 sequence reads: CASSADRAFGKLFF. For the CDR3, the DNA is TGTGCCAGCAGTGCCGACAGGGCATTCGGAAAACTGTTTTTT.

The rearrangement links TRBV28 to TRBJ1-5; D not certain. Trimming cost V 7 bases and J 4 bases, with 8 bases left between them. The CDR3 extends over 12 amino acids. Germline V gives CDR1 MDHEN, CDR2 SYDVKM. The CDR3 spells CASKLRNQPQHF. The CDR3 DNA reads TGTGCCAGCAAACTCAGGAATCAGCCCCAGCATTTT.

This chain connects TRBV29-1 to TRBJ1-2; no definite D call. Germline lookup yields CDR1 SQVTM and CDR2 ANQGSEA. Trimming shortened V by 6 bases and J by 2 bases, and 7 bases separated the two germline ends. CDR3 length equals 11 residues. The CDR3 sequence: CSVGRNYGYTF. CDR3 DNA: TGCAGCGTCGGTCGGAACTATGGCTACACCTTC.

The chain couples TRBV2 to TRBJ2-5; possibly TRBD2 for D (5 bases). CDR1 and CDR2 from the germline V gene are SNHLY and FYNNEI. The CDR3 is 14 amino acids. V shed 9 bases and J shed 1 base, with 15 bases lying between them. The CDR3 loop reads CASSGSTTQETQYF. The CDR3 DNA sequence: TGTGCCAGTTCGGGGAGCACCACCCAAGAGACCCAGTACTTC.

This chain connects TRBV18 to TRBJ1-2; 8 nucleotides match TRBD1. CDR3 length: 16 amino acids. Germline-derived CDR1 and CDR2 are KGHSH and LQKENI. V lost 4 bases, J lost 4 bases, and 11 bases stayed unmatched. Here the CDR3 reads CASSRTTGGISYGYTF. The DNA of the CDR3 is TGTGCCAGCTCACGAACTACAGGGGGAATTAGCTATGGCTACACCTTC. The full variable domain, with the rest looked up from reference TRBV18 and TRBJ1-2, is NAGVMQNPRHLVRRRGQEARLRCSPMKGHSHVYWYRQLPEEGLKFMVYLQKENIIDESGMPKERFSAEFPKEGPSILRIQQVVRGDSAAYFCASSRTTGGISYGYTFGSGTRLTVV.

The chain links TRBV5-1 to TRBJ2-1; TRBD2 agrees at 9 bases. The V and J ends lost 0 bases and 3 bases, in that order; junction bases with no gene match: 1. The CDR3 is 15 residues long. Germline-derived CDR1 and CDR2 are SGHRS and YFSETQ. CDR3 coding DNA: TGCGCCAGCAGCTTGGGACTAGCGGTCTACAATGAGCAGTTCTTC. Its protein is CASSLGLAVYNEQFF.

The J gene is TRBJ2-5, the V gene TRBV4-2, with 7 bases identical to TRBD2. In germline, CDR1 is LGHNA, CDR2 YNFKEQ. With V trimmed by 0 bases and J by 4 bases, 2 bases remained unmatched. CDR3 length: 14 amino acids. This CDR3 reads CASSQDIAGETQYF. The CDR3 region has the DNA TGTGCCAGCAGCCAAGATATAGCGGGAGAGACCCAGTACTTC.

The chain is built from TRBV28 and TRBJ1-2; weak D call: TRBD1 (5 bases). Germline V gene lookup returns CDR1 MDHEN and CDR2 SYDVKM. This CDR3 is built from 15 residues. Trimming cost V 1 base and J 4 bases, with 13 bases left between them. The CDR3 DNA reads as TGTGCCAGCAGTTTATTCGGGGCGGAGCTCTATGGCTACACCTTC. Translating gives CASSLFGAELYGYTF.

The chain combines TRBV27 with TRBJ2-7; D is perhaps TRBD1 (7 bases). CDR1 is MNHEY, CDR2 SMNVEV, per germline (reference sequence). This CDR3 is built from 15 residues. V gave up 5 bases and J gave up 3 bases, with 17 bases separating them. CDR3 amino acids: CASSIGSGGIYEQYF. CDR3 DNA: TGTGCCAGCAGTATAGGATCAGGGGGGATCTACGAGCAGTACTTC.

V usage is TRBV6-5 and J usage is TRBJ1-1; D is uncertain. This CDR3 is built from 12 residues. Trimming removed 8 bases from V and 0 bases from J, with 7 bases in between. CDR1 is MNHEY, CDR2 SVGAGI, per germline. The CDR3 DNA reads TGTGCCAGCGGCCTTTTGAACACTGAAGCTTTCTTT. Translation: CASGLLNTEAFF.